This TCR beta chain stems from a study of cytomegalovirus exposure and HLA in healthy donors. With respect to this clone: Its antigen is not identified.

Broader study findings: Among TCR beta chains, those listed as cytomegalovirus-associated numbered more than 150.

PCR primers comprised 60 Vbeta and 13 Jbeta primers. Produced via immunoSEQ multiplex PCR; TCRdb's table is partial and in-frame only. The profile shows around 74,000 clones, about 80% of them singletons. Germline V gives CDR1 SGDLS, CDR2 YYNGEE. This CDR3 has 17 amino acids. V lost 0 bases to trimming and J lost 1 base, with 11 bases between them. The sequence came from a man aged 40-49 years in good health and CMV-seronegative. V gene TRBV9 combines with J gene TRBJ2-6, with D perhaps TRBD1 (5 bases). Sequencing was performed on PBMCs. Written as DNA, the CDR3 is TGTGCCAGCAGCGTAGGGCAGGGCCAGTCTGGGGCCAACGTCCTGACTTTC. Translated: CASSVGQGQSGANVLTF.